This TCR beta chain appears in the sequencing data of a study of T cell responses to AZD1222 COVID-19 vaccine. Study outcomes and limitations: Donors were largely white British and mainly female; clonal diversity was possibly underestimated. Spike-specific TCR breadth and depth grew following two AZD1222 doses. Only a handful of AZD1222 recipients tested seropositive at baseline. Repertoire collection took place solely once the T cell response had peaked.

Trimming pared 9 bases from V and 5 bases from J, leaving 12 bases between. The CDR3 has 13 residues. Germline V CDR1 and CDR2: KGHDR, SFDVKD. The data were produced by immunoSEQ multiplex PCR, yet TCRdb's version contains in-frame clones alone and is incomplete. The table includes 60,000 to 100,000 clones, approximately 86% detected once. This clone has a single count. Antigen specificity is unknown. V and J are TRBV24-1 and TRBJ2-2; D ambiguous. This receptor was obtained from an adult in good health. This sample comprised peripheral blood, obtained on day 0 of AZD1222 vaccination. The CDR3 region has the DNA TGTGCCACCGGCCACAGAAGAACCGGGGAGCTGTTTTTT. It is translated as CATGHRRTGELFF.